Sequencing of this TCR beta chain was carried out in a study of blood T cell repertoires in COVID-19. Study overall: The analysed material was cDNA or gDNA that came from T cells, B-cell-depleted T cells, or PBMCs.

The CDR3 is 13 residues long. Germline loops: CDR1 LNHDA, CDR2 SQIVND (reference sequence). The V end lost 4 bases, the J end lost 3 bases, and 10 bases lay between the germline ends. Study processing details: Scientists estimated how many nucleated cells there were by amplifying reference gene primers. Produced via immunoSEQ multiplex PCR; TCRdb's table is partial and in-frame only. V and J calls and clone size come straight from that table; D and trimming were deduced from the DNA. The table lists under 250,000 clones, around 83% of them singletons, with around 8.7% in the top ten. The sequenced sample was peripheral blood. The sequence was collected from a woman aged 45 to 65 with acute or convalescent COVID-19. V usage is TRBV19 and J usage is TRBJ2-7; D might be TRBD1 (6 bases). CDR3 sequence (DNA): TGTGCCAGTAGTACTCGGGACAACTACGAGCAGTACTTC. Its translation: CASSTRDNYEQYF. Looking up the rest from reference TRBV19 and TRBJ2-7 gives the full variable domain: DGGITQSPKYLFRKEGQNVTLSCEQNLNHDAMYWYRQDPGQGLRLIYYSQIVNDFQKGDIAEGYSVSREKKESFPLTVTSAQKNPTAFYLCASSTRDNYEQYFGPGTRLTVT.